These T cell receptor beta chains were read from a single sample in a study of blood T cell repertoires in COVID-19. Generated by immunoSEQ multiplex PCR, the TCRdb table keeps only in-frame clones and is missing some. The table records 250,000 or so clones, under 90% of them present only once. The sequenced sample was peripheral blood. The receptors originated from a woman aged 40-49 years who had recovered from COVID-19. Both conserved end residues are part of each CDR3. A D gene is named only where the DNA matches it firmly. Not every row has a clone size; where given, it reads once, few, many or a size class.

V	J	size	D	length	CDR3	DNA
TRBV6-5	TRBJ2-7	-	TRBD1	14	CASSPLTGSYEQYF	TGTGCCAGCAGTCCACTGACAGGGTCCTACGAGCAGTACTTC
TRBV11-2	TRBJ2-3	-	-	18	CASSLRRKTLGGTDTQYF	TGTGCCAGCAGCCTTAGACGCAAAACCCTAGGCGGAACAGATACGCAGTATTTT
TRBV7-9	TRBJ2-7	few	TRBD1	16	CASSLVPTGVSYEQYF	TGTGCCAGCAGCTTAGTCCCAACAGGGGTCTCCTACGAGCAGTACTTC
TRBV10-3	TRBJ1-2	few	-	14	CAISHRQSDYGYTF	TGTGCCATCAGCCATAGACAATCGGACTATGGCTACACCTTC
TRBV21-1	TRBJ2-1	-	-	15	CASSSPSVSYNEQFF	TGTGCCAGCAGCTCCCCTAGCGTCTCCTACAATGAGCAGTTCTTC
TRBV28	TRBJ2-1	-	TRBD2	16	CASSLYASGRYNEQFF	TGTGCCAGCAGTTTATACGCTAGCGGGAGGTACAATGAGCAGTTCTTC
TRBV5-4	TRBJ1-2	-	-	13	CASSFGGGDRYTF	TGTGCCAGCAGCTTCGGGGGGGGAGACCGCTACACCTTC
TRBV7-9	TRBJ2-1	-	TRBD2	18	CASSLGGLAGGHYNEQFF	TGTGCCAGCAGCTTAGGGGGACTAGCGGGAGGGCACTACAATGAGCAGTTCTTC
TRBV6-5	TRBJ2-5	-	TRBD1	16	CASSYSGTGAGETQYF	TGTGCCAGCAGTTACTCAGGGACAGGGGCCGGGGAGACCCAGTACTTC
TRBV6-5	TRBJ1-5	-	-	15	CASRLQEYGNQPQHF	TGTGCCAGCAGGCTACAGGAATATGGCAATCAGCCCCAGCATTTT
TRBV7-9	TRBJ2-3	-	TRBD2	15	CASSGSGRAVDTQYF	TGTGCCAGCAGCGGTAGCGGGAGGGCCGTAGATACGCAGTATTTT
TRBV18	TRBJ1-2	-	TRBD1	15	CASSGTGGSNYGYTF	TGTGCCAGCTCAGGGACAGGGGGCTCGAACTATGGCTACACCTTC
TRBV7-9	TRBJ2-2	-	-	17	CASSLALQGLWTGELFF	TGTGCCAGCAGCTTAGCCCTACAGGGCCTCTGGACCGGGGAGCTGTTTTTT
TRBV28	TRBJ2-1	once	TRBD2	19	CASDPGASGRGPSYNEQFF	TGTGCCAGCGACCCCGGGGCTAGCGGGAGGGGCCCCTCCTACAATGAGCAGTTCTTC
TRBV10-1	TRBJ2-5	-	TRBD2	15	CASSHGLAGVETQYF	TGCGCCAGCAGCCATGGACTAGCGGGAGTTGAGACCCAGTACTTC
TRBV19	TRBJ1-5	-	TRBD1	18	CASSIDRGTGTNNQPQHF	TGTGCCAGTAGTATAGATCGAGGGACAGGGACCAACAATCAGCCCCAGCATTTT
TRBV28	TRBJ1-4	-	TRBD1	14	CASSQTGGGEKLFF	TGTGCCAGCAGTCAGACAGGGGGGGGAGAAAAACTGTTTTTT
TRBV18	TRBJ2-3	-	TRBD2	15	CASSPGTSGSDTQYF	TGTGCCAGCTCACCAGGGACTAGCGGGAGCGATACGCAGTATTTT
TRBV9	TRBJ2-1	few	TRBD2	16	CASSEGLAGGHNEQFF	TGTGCCAGCAGCGAGGGACTAGCGGGAGGCCACAATGAGCAGTTCTTC
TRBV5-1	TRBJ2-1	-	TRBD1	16	CASSLAAGGSYNEQFF	TGCGCCAGCAGCTTGGCCGCAGGGGGCTCCTACAATGAGCAGTTCTTC
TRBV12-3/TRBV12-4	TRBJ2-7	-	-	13	CASSFRGGYEQYF	TGTGCCAGCAGTTTTAGGGGGGGTTACGAGCAGTACTTC
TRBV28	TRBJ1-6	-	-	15	CASIQTGSPFSPLHF	TGTGCCAGCATTCAGACCGGGAGCCCCTTTTCACCCCTCCACTTT
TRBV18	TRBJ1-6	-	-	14	CASSAGRRPSPLHF	TGTGCCAGCTCGGCGGGCAGGCGCCCTTCACCCCTCCACTTT
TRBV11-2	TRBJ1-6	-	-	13	CASRSTGNSPLHF	TGTGCCAGCAGATCCACAGGAAATTCACCCCTCCACTTT
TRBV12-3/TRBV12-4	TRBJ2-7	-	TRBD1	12	CASSFDRAEQYF	TGTGCCAGCAGCTTTGACAGGGCCGAGCAGTACTTC
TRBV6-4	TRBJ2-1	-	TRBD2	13	CASSETSGSEQFF	TGTGCCAGCAGTGAGACTAGCGGTAGTGAGCAGTTCTTC
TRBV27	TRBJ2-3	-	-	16	CASSLSSTVPTDTQYF	TGTGCCAGCAGTTTGAGTAGCACTGTTCCGACAGATACGCAGTATTTT
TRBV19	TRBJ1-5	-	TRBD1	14	CASSTGQGGQPQHF	TGTGCCAGTAGTACAGGACAGGGAGGTCAGCCCCAGCATTTT
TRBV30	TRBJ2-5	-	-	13	CAWMRPYQETQYF	TGTGCCTGGATGCGTCCGTACCAAGAGACCCAGTACTTC
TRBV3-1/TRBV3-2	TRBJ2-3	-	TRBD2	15	CASSQLAGGTDTQYF	TGTGCCAGCAGCCAACTAGCGGGGGGCACAGATACGCAGTATTTT
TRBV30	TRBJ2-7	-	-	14	CAWSLGSASYEQYF	TGTGCCTGGAGTCTTGGTAGCGCCTCCTACGAGCAGTACTTC
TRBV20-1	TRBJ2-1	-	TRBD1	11	CSASDRAEQFF	TGCAGTGCTAGCGACAGGGCTGAGCAGTTCTTC
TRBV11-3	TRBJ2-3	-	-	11	CASSSQDTQYF	TGTGCCAGCAGCTCCCAAGATACGCAGTATTTT
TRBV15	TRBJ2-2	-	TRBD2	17	CATSRASGEGNTGELFF	TGTGCCACCAGCAGAGCCTCTGGGGAGGGGAACACCGGGGAGCTGTTTTTT
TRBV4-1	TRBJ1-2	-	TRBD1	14	CASSQVQGAGGYTF	TGCGCCAGCAGCCAAGTTCAGGGGGCCGGCGGCTACACCTTC
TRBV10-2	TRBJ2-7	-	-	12	CASSDPRSEQYF	TGCGCCAGCAGTGACCCCCGGAGTGAGCAGTACTTC
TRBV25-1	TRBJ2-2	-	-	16	CASSEIGDSGTGELFF	TGTGCCAGCAGTGAAATCGGGGACAGCGGGACCGGGGAGCTGTTTTTT
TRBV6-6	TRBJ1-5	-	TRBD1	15	CASSYGDRAVQPQHF	TGTGCCAGCAGTTACGGGGACAGGGCGGTTCAGCCCCAGCATTTT
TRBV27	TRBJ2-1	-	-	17	CASSTTGGLARANEQFF	TGTGCCAGCAGTACGACAGGGGGACTAGCGAGGGCCAATGAGCAGTTCTTC
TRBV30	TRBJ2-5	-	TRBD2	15	CAWSVRLAGGETQYF	TGTGCCTGGAGTGTACGACTAGCGGGAGGAGAGACCCAGTACTTC
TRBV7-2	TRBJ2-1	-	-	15	CASSLSKSSYNEQFF	TGTGCCAGCAGCCTCTCAAAGAGCTCCTACAATGAGCAGTTCTTC
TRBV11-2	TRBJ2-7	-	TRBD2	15	CASSLGASGSYEQYF	TGTGCCAGCAGCTTAGGGGCTAGCGGGAGCTACGAGCAGTACTTC
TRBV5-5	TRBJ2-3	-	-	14	CASSDTRDTDTQYF	TGTGCCAGCAGCGATACCCGGGACACAGATACGCAGTATTTT
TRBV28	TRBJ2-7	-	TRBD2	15	CASSPTSGQPYEQYF	TGTGCCAGCAGCCCTACTAGCGGGCAACCCTACGAGCAGTACTTC
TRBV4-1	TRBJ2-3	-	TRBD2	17	CASSQEGAGGRADTQYF	TGCGCCAGCAGCCAAGAGGGAGCGGGAGGGAGGGCAGATACGCAGTATTTT
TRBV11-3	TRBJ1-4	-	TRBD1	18	CASSPTGVRGGLVEKLFF	TGTGCCAGCAGCCCAACAGGGGTTCGAGGGGGACTGGTTGAAAAACTGTTTTTT
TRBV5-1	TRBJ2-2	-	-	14	CASSLDGNTGELFF	TGCGCCAGCAGCTTGGACGGGAACACCGGGGAGCTGTTTTTT
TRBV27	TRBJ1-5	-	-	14	CASSSGQGRQPQHF	TGTGCCAGCAGTTCCGGTCAGGGGCGTCAGCCCCAGCATTTT
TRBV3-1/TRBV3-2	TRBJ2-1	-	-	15	CASSLPRSSYNEQFF	TGTGCCAGCAGCCTCCCTCGGAGCTCCTACAATGAGCAGTTCTTC
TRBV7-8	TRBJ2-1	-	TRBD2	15	CASSRGLASFNEQFF	TGTGCCAGCAGCCGGGGACTAGCGAGTTTTAATGAGCAGTTCTTC